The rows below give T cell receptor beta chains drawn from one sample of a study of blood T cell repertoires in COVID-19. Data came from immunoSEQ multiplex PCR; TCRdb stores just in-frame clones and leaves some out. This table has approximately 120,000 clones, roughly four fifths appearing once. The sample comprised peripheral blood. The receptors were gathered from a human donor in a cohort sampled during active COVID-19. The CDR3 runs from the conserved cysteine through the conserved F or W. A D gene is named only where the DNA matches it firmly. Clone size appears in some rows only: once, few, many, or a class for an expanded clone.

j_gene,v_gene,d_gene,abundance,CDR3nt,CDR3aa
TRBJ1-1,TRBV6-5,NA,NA,TGTGCCAGCGGTACCGACAGGAACACTGAAGCTTTCTTT,CASGTDRNTEAFF
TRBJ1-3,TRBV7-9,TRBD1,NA,TGTGCCAGCAGCCCTGCGGGACAGAGCTCTGGAAACACCATATATTTT,CASSPAGQSSGNTIYF
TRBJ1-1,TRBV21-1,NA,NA,TGTGCCAGCAACTCTGAAGCTTTCTTT,CASNSEAFF
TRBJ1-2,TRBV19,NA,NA,TGTGCCAGTAGTATAGGCGGGTCAGCTAACTATGGCTACACCTTC,CASSIGGSANYGYTF
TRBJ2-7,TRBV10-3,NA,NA,TGTGCCACCCAGGGTTCTTCATACGAGCAGTACTTC,CATQGSSYEQYF
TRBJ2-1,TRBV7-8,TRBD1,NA,TGTGCCAGCAGCCCCCCCGGACAGGCCGTAAGGGAGCAGTTCTTC,CASSPPGQAVREQFF
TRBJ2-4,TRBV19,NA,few,TGTGCCAGTAGTATAGGGCAGGGGCGGTCGGGAAACATTCAGTACTTC,CASSIGQGRSGNIQYF
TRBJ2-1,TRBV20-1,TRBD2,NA,TGCAGTGCTAGTCCGATCCGGGGGGGCTTGTACAATGAGCAGTTCTTC,CSASPIRGGLYNEQFF
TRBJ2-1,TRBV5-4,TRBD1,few,TGTGCCAGCAGCCCTGGGACAGGGACAACTTACAATGAGCAGTTCTTC,CASSPGTGTTYNEQFF
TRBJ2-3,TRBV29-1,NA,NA,TGCAGCGTTGAGAGTACGGGGCGGGGACTGCGCACAGATACGCAGTATTTT,CSVESTGRGLRTDTQYF
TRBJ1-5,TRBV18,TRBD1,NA,TGTGCCAGCTCACCGACAGGGACGAATCAGCCCCAGCATTTT,CASSPTGTNQPQHF
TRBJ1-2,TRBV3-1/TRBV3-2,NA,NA,TGTGCCAGCAGCCAAGAACCCGGGGCTAACTATGGCTACACCTTC,CASSQEPGANYGYTF